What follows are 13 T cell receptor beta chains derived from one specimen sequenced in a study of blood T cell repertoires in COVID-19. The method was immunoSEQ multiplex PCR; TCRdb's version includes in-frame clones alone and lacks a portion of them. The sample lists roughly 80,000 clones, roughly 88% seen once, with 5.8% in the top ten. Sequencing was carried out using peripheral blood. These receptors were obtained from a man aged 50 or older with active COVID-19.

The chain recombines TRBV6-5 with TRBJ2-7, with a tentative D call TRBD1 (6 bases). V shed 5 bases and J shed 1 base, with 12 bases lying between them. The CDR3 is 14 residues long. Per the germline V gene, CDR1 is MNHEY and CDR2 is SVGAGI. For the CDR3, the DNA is TGTGCCAGCAGTCCGGACAGTGGTTCCTACGAGCAGTACTTC. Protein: CASSPDSGSYEQYF.

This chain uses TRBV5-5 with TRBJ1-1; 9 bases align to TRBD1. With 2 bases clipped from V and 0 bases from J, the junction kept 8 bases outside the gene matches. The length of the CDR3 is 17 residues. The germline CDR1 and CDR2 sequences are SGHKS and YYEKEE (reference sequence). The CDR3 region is CASSLYGTGSVNTEAFF. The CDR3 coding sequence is TGTGCCAGCAGCTTATACGGGACAGGGTCGGTGAACACTGAAGCTTTCTTT.

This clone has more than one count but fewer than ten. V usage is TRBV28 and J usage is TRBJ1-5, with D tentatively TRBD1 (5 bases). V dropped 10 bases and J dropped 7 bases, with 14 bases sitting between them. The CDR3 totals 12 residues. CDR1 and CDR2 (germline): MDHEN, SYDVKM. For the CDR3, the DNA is TGTGCCACAAACCGGGGGGAACAGCCCCAGCATTTT. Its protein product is CATNRGEQPQHF.

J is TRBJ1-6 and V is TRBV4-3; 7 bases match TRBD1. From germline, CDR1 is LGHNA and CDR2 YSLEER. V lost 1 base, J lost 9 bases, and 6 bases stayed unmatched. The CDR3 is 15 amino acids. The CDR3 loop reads CASSQGGGRGSPLHF. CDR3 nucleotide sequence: TGCGCCAGCAGCCAAGGAGGGGGCCGAGGTTCACCCCTCCACTTT.

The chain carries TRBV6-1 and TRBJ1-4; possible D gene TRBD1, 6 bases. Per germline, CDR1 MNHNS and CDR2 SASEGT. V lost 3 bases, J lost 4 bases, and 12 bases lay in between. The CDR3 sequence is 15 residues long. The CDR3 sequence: CASSERGTGNEKLFF. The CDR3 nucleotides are TGTGCCAGCAGTGAGAGGGGGACCGGTAATGAAAAACTGTTTTTT.

CDR3 nucleotides: TGTGCCAGCAGTTACCGACAGGGCGGCTATGGCTACACCTTC. Protein: CASSYRQGGYGYTF. The rearrangement joins TRBV6-5 to TRBJ1-2; TRBD1 agrees at 7 bases. V was pared by 2 bases and J by 4 bases, with 4 bases of the junction left unmatched. Per germline, CDR1 MNHEY and CDR2 SVGAGI. The CDR3 covers 14 residues.

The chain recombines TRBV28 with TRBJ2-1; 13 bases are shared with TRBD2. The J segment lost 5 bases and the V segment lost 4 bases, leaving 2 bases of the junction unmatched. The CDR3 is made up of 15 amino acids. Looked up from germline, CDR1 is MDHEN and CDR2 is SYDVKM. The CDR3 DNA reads TGTGCCAGCAGTTCCGGACTAGCGGGAGACAATGAGCAGTTCTTC. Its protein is CASSSGLAGDNEQFF. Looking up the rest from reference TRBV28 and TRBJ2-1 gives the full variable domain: DVKVTQSSRYLVKRTGEKVFLECVQDMDHENMFWYRQDPGLGLRLIYFSYDVKMKEKGDIPEGYSVSREKKERFSLILESASTNQTSMYLCASSSGLAGDNEQFFGPGTRLTVL.

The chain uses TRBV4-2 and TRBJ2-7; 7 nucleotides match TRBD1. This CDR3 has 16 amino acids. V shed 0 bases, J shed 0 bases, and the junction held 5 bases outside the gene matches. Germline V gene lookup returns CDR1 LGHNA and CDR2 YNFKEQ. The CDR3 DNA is TGTGCCAGCAGCCAAGATTTGGGGACAGTCTCCTACGAGCAGTACTTC. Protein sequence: CASSQDLGTVSYEQYF.

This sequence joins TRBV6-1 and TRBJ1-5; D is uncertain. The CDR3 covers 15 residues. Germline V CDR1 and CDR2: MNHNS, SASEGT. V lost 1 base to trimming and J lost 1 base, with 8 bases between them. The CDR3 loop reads CASSEVRWSNQPQHF. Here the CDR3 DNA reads TGTGCCAGCAGTGAAGTTCGGTGGAGCAATCAGCCCCAGCATTTT.

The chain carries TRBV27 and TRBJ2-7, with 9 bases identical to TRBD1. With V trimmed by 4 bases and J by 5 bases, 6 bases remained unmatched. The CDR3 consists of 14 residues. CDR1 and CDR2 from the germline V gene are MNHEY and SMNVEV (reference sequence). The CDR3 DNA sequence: TGTGCCAGCAGTTCAGGGACAGGGTATGACGAGCAGTACTTC. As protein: CASSSGTGYDEQYF.

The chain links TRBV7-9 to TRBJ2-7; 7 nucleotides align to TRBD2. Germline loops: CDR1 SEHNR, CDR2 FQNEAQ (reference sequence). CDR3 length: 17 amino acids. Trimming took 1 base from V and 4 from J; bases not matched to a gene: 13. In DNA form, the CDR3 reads TGTGCCAGCAGCTTAGGAGCAGGGAGGGACCGGATATACGAGCAGTACTTC. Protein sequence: CASSLGAGRDRIYEQYF.

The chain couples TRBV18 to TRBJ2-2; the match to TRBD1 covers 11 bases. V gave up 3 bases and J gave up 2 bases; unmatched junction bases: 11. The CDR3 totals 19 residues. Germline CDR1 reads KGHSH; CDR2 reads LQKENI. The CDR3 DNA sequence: TGTGCCAGCTCACCCCCCCGGACAGGGGGCTTTCCTAACACCGGGGAGCTGTTTTTT. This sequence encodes CASSPPRTGGFPNTGELFF.

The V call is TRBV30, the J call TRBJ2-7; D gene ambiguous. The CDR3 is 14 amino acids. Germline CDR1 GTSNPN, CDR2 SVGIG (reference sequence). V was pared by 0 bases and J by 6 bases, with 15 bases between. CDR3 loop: CAWSVGRLGSEQYF. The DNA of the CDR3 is TGTGCCTGGAGTGTAGGTCGACTCGGTTCCGAGCAGTACTTC.